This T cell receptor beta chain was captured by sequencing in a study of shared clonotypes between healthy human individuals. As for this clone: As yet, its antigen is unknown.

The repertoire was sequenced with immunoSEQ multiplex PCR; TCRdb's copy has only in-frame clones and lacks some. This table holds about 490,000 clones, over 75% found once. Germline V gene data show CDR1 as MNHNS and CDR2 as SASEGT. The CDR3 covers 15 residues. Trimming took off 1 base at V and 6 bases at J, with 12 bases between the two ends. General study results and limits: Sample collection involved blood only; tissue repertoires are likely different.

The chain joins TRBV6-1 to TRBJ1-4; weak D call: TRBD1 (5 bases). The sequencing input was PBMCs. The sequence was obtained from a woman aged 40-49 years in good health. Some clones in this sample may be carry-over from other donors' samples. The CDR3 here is CASSEVSGRDEKLFF. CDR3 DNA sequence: TGTGCCAGCAGTGAAGTGTCAGGGAGGGATGAAAAACTGTTTTTT.